This TCR beta chain derives from a study of blood T cell repertoires in COVID-19. Background on the study: COVID-19 samples, acute and convalescent, were from the United States, Italy and Spain. From T cells, B-cell-depleted T cells, or PBMCs came the material, which was cDNA or gDNA.

Under the authors' procedure: Reference gene primer amplification gave estimated nucleated cell counts. Using immunoSEQ multiplex PCR, the repertoire was profiled, and TCRdb retains in-frame clones only, with some absent. The D gene and trimming were derived from the DNA, and the V and J assignments and clone size from that table. The table lists roughly 250,000 clones, around 79% of them singletons. Germline V CDR1 and CDR2: LGHDT, YNNKEL (reference sequence). The CDR3 contains 15 residues. J was trimmed by 0 bases and V by 4 bases; bases with no gene match: 1. As to this clone: A much more abundant neighbour one base away suggests this may be a read error.

Sequences were obtained from peripheral blood. The gene calls are TRBV3-1 (or the pseudogene TRBV3-2) and TRBJ2-2; 8 bases are a match to TRBD2. The source of this sequence is a woman older than 75 with acute or convalescent COVID-19. This CDR3 is CASSPGLANTGELFF. In nucleotides, the CDR3 is TGTGCCAGCAGCCCGGGACTAGCGAACACCGGGGAGCTGTTTTTT.